These 30 T cell receptor beta chains came from one sample sequenced in a study of blood T cell repertoires in COVID-19. Sequenced by immunoSEQ multiplex PCR; TCRdb stores in-frame clones only, minus some. The table includes under 250,000 clones, 70% to 90% detected once. The sequencing sample was made of PBMCs or T cells enriched from blood (not recorded which). Every receptor here comes from a woman in her forties or fifties with acute COVID-19.

This clone was counted a few times. In DNA form, the CDR3 reads TGCAGCGTCGGATTGACAGCGCCGGGGGAACTGTTTTTT. It yields the protein CSVGLTAPGELFF. The chain combines TRBV29-1 with TRBJ1-4, with D perhaps TRBD1 (5 bases). Germline V lookup: CDR1 SQVTM, CDR2 ANQGSEA. CDR3 size: 13 residues. Trimming stripped 6 bases from V and 12 bases from J, with 20 bases between.

The chain recombines TRBV24-1 with TRBJ1-1, with 10 bases lining up with TRBD1. Germline CDR1 reads KGHDR; CDR2 reads SFDVKD. The CDR3 extends over 14 amino acids. Unmatched junction bases numbered 3, after V lost 2 bases and J lost 7 bases. CDR3 region: CATSDSRTGGEAFF. In DNA form, the CDR3 reads TGTGCCACCAGTGATTCCAGGACAGGGGGTGAAGCTTTCTTT.

The gene calls are TRBV11-2 and TRBJ2-2; TRBD2 matches 8 bases. CDR3 length: 15 residues. V was pared by 7 bases and J by 2 bases, with 6 bases of the junction left unmatched. CDR1 SGHAT and CDR2 FQNNGV come from the germline V gene. CDR3 residues: CASNRRGANTGELFF. The CDR3 DNA reads as TGTGCCAGCAACCGGCGGGGGGCTAACACCGGGGAGCTGTTTTTT.

This clone was seen a handful of times. This chain links TRBV19 with TRBJ1-2; D is ambiguous. Germline V gene data show CDR1 as LNHDA and CDR2 as SQIVND (reference sequence). This CDR3 has 15 residues. V lost 4 bases, J lost 5 bases, and 17 bases lay in between. DNA for the CDR3: TGTGCCAGTAGTACCCACCGATCTGACGGGTATGGCTACACCTTC. Amino acid sequence: CASSTHRSDGYGYTF.

The chain recombines TRBV7-9 with TRBJ1-4, with 7 bases lining up with TRBD1. Trimming cost V 3 bases and J 8 bases; bases outside gene matches: 3. Germline CDR1 is SEHNR and CDR2 is FQNEAQ (reference sequence). The CDR3 is 13 amino acids. Here the CDR3 DNA reads TGTGCCAGCAGCTTTGGACAGGCCGAAAAACTGTTTTTT. This sequence encodes CASSFGQAEKLFF.

The chain recombines TRBV30 with TRBJ2-1; D is possibly TRBD2 (6 bases). CDR3 length: 15 residues. Germline V lookup: CDR1 GTSNPN, CDR2 SVGIG (reference sequence). Trimming cost V 0 bases and J 8 bases, with 17 bases left between them. The CDR3 loop is CAWSVRRGMGDEQFF. The CDR3 DNA reads as TGTGCCTGGAGTGTACGTCGGGGGATGGGCGATGAGCAGTTCTTC. The variable domain in full, completed from reference TRBV30 and TRBJ2-1, reads SQTIHQWPATLVQPVGSPLSLECTVEGTSNPNLYWYRQAAGRGLQLLFYSVGIGQISSEVPQNLSASRPQDRQFILSSKKLLLSDSGFYLCAWSVRRGMGDEQFFGPGTRLTVL.

The CDR3 loop is CASRGLAGTDTQYF. The DNA for the CDR3 is TGTGCCAGCCGAGGCCTAGCGGGCACAGATACGCAGTATTTT. The chain uses TRBV28 and TRBJ2-3; 7 positions agree with TRBD2. CDR1 MDHEN and CDR2 SYDVKM come from the germline V gene. The V segment lost 8 bases and the J segment 1 base; nucleotides outside the gene matches: 6. This CDR3 is 14 amino acids long. The full variable domain, in which reference TRBV28 and TRBJ2-3 provide the parts outside the CDR3, is DVKVTQSSRYLVKRTGEKVFLECVQDMDHENMFWYRQDPGLGLRLIYFSYDVKMKEKGDIPEGYSVSREKKERFSLILESASTNQTSMYLCASRGLAGTDTQYFGPGTRLTVL.

This chain joins TRBV21-1 and TRBJ1-5. TRBV21-1 is an annotated pseudogene. CDR3 length equals 17 residues. Here the CDR3 reads CASSRGGVSYSNQPQHF. The CDR3 nucleotides read TGTGCCAGCAGCAGGGGCGGGGTTTCGTATAGCAATCAGCCCCAGCATTTT.

The rearrangement links TRBV15 to TRBJ1-6; 7 bases agree with TRBD1. CDR3 length: 15 amino acids. The junction had 7 bases not matched to a gene; V was cut back by 3 bases and J by 8 bases. CDR1 is LNHNV, CDR2 YYDKDF, per germline (reference sequence). CDR3 loop: CATSRLGQSDSPLHF. CDR3 nucleotide sequence: TGTGCCACCAGCAGGTTGGGACAGTCAGATTCACCCCTCCACTTT.

The chain links TRBV2 to TRBJ1-4, with 8 bases matching TRBD1. The CDR3 extends over 15 amino acids. Germline CDR1 is SNHLY and CDR2 is FYNNEI. Unmatched junction bases numbered 8, after V lost 5 bases and J lost 6 bases. In DNA, the CDR3 is TGTGCCAGCAGTCGGACAGGGATCAAGGATGAAAAACTGTTTTTT. Protein sequence: CASSRTGIKDEKLFF.

This clone was recorded a few times. V usage is TRBV20-1 and J usage is TRBJ1-2, with D perhaps TRBD1 (5 bases). The CDR3 covers 10 residues. CDR1 is DFQATT, CDR2 SNEGSKA, per germline (reference sequence). V gave up 5 bases and J gave up 9 bases, with 10 bases separating them. The chain's CDR3 is CSAQTERYTF. CDR3 DNA: TGCAGTGCTCAGACAGAGCGCTACACCTTC.

Details on this clone: The sample contains more than one DNA sequence encoding this CDR3. The chain joins TRBV7-9 to TRBJ1-1; D is perhaps TRBD1 (6 bases). V was clipped by 2 bases and J by 8 bases, with 6 bases between them. The length of the CDR3 is 11 residues. Germline CDR1 is SEHNR and CDR2 is FQNEAQ (reference sequence). The CDR3 coding sequence is TGTGCCAGCAGCTTAACAGGGGAAGCTTTCTTT. Translated: CASSLTGEAFF.

V gene TRBV5-8 combines with J gene TRBJ2-5; tentatively, D is TRBD1 (6 bases). The CDR3 is 13 residues long. The V end was cut by 2 bases, the J end by 5 bases, with 10 bases between. Germline V CDR1 and CDR2: SGHTS, YDEGEE. This CDR3 is CASSLGGRETQYF. Written as DNA, the CDR3 is TGTGCCAGCAGCTTAGGGGGTCGGGAGACCCAGTACTTC.

The rearrangement joins TRBV30 to TRBJ1-1, with 10 bases identical to TRBD1. CDR3 length: 13 amino acids. Germline V gene lookup returns CDR1 GTSNPN and CDR2 SVGIG (reference sequence). The trim removed 2 bases at V and 10 bases at J, leaving 7 bases unmatched. DNA for the CDR3: TGTGCCTGGAGTATCGACGACAGGGGGCTAGCTTTCTTT. This translates into CAWSIDDRGLAFF.

The J gene is TRBJ2-3, the V gene TRBV24-1; possibly TRBD1 for D (6 bases). CDR1 KGHDR and CDR2 SFDVKD come from the germline V gene. This CDR3 contains 16 residues. V was cut by 4 bases and J by 0 bases, with 13 bases left in between. The CDR3 nucleotides are TGTGCCACCAGTGAGACCGGGACACCGAGCACAGATACGCAGTATTTT. Its translation is CATSETGTPSTDTQYF.

As regards this clone: Distinct nucleotide sequences in the sample also encode this CDR3. The chain joins TRBV7-2 to TRBJ2-3; TRBD2 aligns across 9 bases. CDR1 is SGHTA and CDR2 is FQGNSA in the germline V gene. The CDR3 has 13 residues. V lost 5 bases and J lost 5; bases outside the gene matches: 2. This CDR3 reads CASSLSGGDTQYF. The DNA of the CDR3 is TGTGCCAGCAGCCTTAGCGGGGGAGATACGCAGTATTTT. Supplemented by reference TRBV7-2 and TRBJ2-3, the full variable domain reads GAGVSQSPSNKVTEKGKDVELRCDPISGHTALYWYRQSLGQGLEFLIYFQGNSAPDKSGLPSDRFSAERTGGSVSTLTIQRTQQEDSAVYLCASSLSGGDTQYFGPGTRLTVL.

The chain combines TRBV7-9 with TRBJ1-1; 7 bases align to TRBD1. Looked up from germline, CDR1 is SEHNR and CDR2 is FQNEAQ (reference sequence). V lost 1 base to trimming and J lost 0 bases; unmatched junction nucleotides: 11. CDR3 length equals 18 residues. CDR3: CASSLGSTGWGMNTEAFF. The CDR3 DNA reads TGTGCCAGCAGCTTAGGGTCGACAGGGTGGGGAATGAACACTGAAGCTTTCTTT.

Comments on this clone: Germline and junction disagree at one end, which may indicate a read error. The chain uses TRBV29-1 and TRBJ1-1; D gene ambiguous. CDR3 length: 10 amino acids. Germline assignment: CDR1 SQVTM and CDR2 ANQGSEA. The CDR3 nucleotides read TGCAGCGTGGAAGTGGTTGAGGCTTTCTTT. This codes for CSVEVVEAFF.

The V gene is TRBV19, the J gene TRBJ1-2; 7 positions agree with TRBD1. Losses at the gene ends were 9 bases for V and 6 bases for J; bases not matched to a gene: 16. The germline V gene has CDR1 LNHDA and CDR2 SQIVND (reference sequence). The CDR3 extends over 15 amino acids. CDR3 nucleotide sequence: TGTGCCAGCCGGAGACAGGGCCCTGCTATCCATGGCTACACCTTC. The encoded protein is CASRRQGPAIHGYTF.

This clone was picked up one time. V usage is TRBV4-2 and J usage is TRBJ1-2, with 10 bases identical to TRBD1. V trimming: 4 bases; J trimming: 6 bases; junction bases outside the gene matches: 8. This CDR3 spans 15 amino acids. Germline loops: CDR1 LGHNA, CDR2 YNFKEQ. Here the CDR3 reads CASSPDRGPGDGYTF. The CDR3 bases are TGTGCCAGCAGCCCAGACAGGGGGCCCGGGGATGGCTACACCTTC.

J is TRBJ1-5 and V is TRBV12-3 or TRBV12-4; D gene uncertain. The CDR3 has 13 amino acids. V dropped 3 bases and J dropped 6 bases, with 9 bases sitting between them. CDR3 residues: CASSFGSSQPQHF. CDR3 coding DNA: TGTGCCAGCAGTTTTGGGAGTAGTCAGCCCCAGCATTTT.

The chain combines TRBV5-4 with TRBJ1-1, with a weak D call TRBD1 (6 bases). The CDR3 has 15 amino acids. V lost 0 bases to trimming and J lost 2 bases, with 11 bases between them. The germline gives CDR1 SGHNT, CDR2 YYREEE (reference sequence). The CDR3 DNA reads TGTGCCAGCAGCTTGGCCAACAGGGCCAACACTGAAGCTTTCTTT. This translates into CASSLANRANTEAFF.

This chain links TRBV11-2 with TRBJ2-3; tentative D call: TRBD2 (6 bases). The CDR3 is 17 amino acids. Germline lookup yields CDR1 SGHAT and CDR2 FQNNGV. V was clipped by 4 bases and J by 3 bases, with 20 bases between them. For the CDR3, the DNA is TGTGCCAGCAGCTCCTCGCCGGGACTTTTGTTAACAGATACGCAGTATTTT. It is translated as CASSSSPGLLLTDTQYF.

The sample holds one count of this clone. The chain recombines TRBV5-1 with TRBJ1-6, with TRBD1 as a possible D gene (5 bases). The germline CDR1 and CDR2 sequences are SGHRS and YFSETQ. This CDR3 is 15 amino acids long. The V end was cut by 1 base, the J end by 5 bases, with 10 bases between. CDR3 region: CASSLQDRDNSPLHF. CDR3 nucleotide sequence: TGCGCCAGCAGCTTGCAAGACAGAGATAATTCACCCCTCCACTTT.

The rearrangement uses TRBV7-3 and TRBJ1-1; possibly TRBD1 for D (5 bases). Trimming cost V 5 bases and J 3 bases, with 10 bases left between them. Germline V gene sequence: CDR1 SGHTA, CDR2 FQGTGA. The CDR3 contains 13 residues. The CDR3 sequence: CASSEGLYTEAFF. As DNA, the CDR3 is TGTGCCAGCAGCGAGGGACTTTACACTGAAGCTTTCTTT.

The rearrangement links TRBV6-1 to TRBJ1-4, with a tentative D call TRBD1 (5 bases). The CDR3 is 15 amino acids. Germline CDR1 MNHNS, CDR2 SASEGT. Trimming pared 1 base from V and 7 bases from J, leaving 13 bases between. Written as DNA, the CDR3 is TGTGCCAGCAGTGAAGGGGAAGGGGAGGCTGAAAAACTGTTTTTT. Protein sequence: CASSEGEGEAEKLFF.

The chain has TRBV6-5 and TRBJ1-1; a possible D gene is TRBD1 (5 bases). The CDR3 totals 15 residues. Germline CDR1 and CDR2: MNHEY and SVGAGI. V was trimmed by 4 bases and J by 1 base, leaving 13 bases between them. The CDR3 here is CASSSKQGRNTEAFF. The CDR3 DNA reads as TGTGCCAGCAGTTCCAAGCAGGGTAGGAACACTGAAGCTTTCTTT.

V gene TRBV11-2 combines with J gene TRBJ2-3; TRBD1 agrees at 10 bases. Trimming cost V 5 bases and J 4 bases; bases outside gene matches: 6. The CDR3 is made up of 15 amino acids. Germline lookup yields CDR1 SGHAT and CDR2 FQNNGV. This CDR3 is CASSLLGQGSDTQYF. The DNA of the CDR3 is TGTGCCAGCAGCCTGTTGGGACAGGGGTCAGATACGCAGTATTTT.

The J gene is TRBJ1-5, the V gene TRBV3-1 (or the pseudogene TRBV3-2), with TRBD1 identical over 7 bases. CDR3 size: 15 residues. With 0 bases clipped from V and 5 bases from J, the junction kept 4 bases outside the gene matches. Germline CDR1 reads LGHDT; CDR2 reads YNNKEL (reference sequence). The CDR3 region has the DNA TGTGCCAGCAGCCAAGATAGGGACAGTTATCAGCCCCAGCATTTT. This sequence encodes CASSQDRDSYQPQHF.

This clone has more than one count but fewer than ten. This chain connects TRBV3-1 (or the pseudogene TRBV3-2) to TRBJ2-7, with 7 bases fitting TRBD2. The CDR3 loop spans 20 amino acids. CDR1 LGHDT and CDR2 YNNKEL come from the germline V gene (reference sequence). V lost 0 bases and J lost 2; bases outside the gene matches: 19. For the CDR3, the DNA is TGTGCCAGCAGCCAAGAAGTGGCAGTCCGACTAGCAGAGATCACCTACGAGCAGTACTTC. Translating gives CASSQEVAVRLAEITYEQYF.